This T cell receptor (beta chain) was observed in a study of T cell responses to AZD1222 COVID-19 vaccine. Concerning this clone itself: Its antigen remains unidentified.

Per the germline V gene, CDR1 is SNHLY and CDR2 is FYNNEI. The length of the CDR3 is 14 residues. The trim removed 6 bases at V and 1 base at J, leaving 2 bases unmatched. Repertoires were generated with immunoSEQ multiplex PCR, while TCRdb's copy carries only in-frame clones and drops some. The profile shows fewer than 110,000 clones, around 92% of them singletons. Study results and caveats: Vaccine-related CD4 TCRs covered spike, predominating at 160-218 and 743-854.

The material was peripheral blood, obtained 28 days after the second AZD1222 dose. The source is an adult who received the AZD1222 COVID-19 vaccine. The chain recombines TRBV2 with TRBJ2-2, with 7 nucleotides matching TRBD2. The CDR3 region is CASRSGVNTGELFF. In DNA form, the CDR3 reads TGTGCCAGCAGAAGCGGGGTGAACACCGGGGAGCTGTTTTTT.